The source of this TCR beta chain is a study of response to subunit inactivated influenza vaccine (dated by TCRdb to the late 2010s). About the full investigation: The study used deep quantitative T cell receptor repertoire profiling to track responses to a trivalent subunit inactivated influenza vaccine.

General study outcomes and caveats: The authors suggested that each seasonal influenza vaccination may recruit only a limited number of new T cells.

Its CDR3 holds 14 amino acids, cysteine through phenylalanine. CDR3 DNA is the only sequence kept; it has 42 bases, read in frame from the first base. The library was produced with RT-PCR. Sequencing took place on an Illumina HiSeq 2500. The public reads were reprocessed in TCRdb via fastp at Q25 and MiXCR, keeping in-frame beta chains. CDR3 protein sequences are deduplicated, and each keeps its most common genes and DNA. The table for this sample lists a few hundred thousand distinct CDR3 sequences; 6.5% to 8% of them were counted only once. The top ten clonotypes cover around 13% of the sample. This clonotype was observed a handful of times. It has no known antigen specificity. Base quality data are lacking; no much larger clone is found one base away.

Rearrangement joined TRBV21-1 to TRBJ2-3. TRBV21-1 constitutes a pseudogene. Specimen: PBMCs from blood, collected 23 to 25 months after vaccination. This sequence was found in a man between 50 and 69 years old who received an inactivated influenza vaccine. Donor details come from another sample of the same person, matched by shared clones. The DNA is TGTGCCAGCAGCAAATGCAAGGCCACAGATACGCAGTATTTT. This gives the protein CASSKCKATDTQYF.